The 24 T cell receptor beta chains below come from one sample, sequenced in a study of post-analysis software for immune sequencing data. These receptors have no identified antigens. Findings and caveats of the study: The study found TRBV5-6, TRBV5-1 and TRBV20-1 among five TRBV segments more frequent in patients than controls.

TCR beta cDNA libraries had unique molecular identifiers. TCRdb ran MiXCR on the PCR reads and lists one entry per CDR3 protein. Seen here are hundreds of thousands of distinct CDR3 sequences, less than 35% observed once, and the top ten hold more than 0.55%. The sample consisted of blood. The source of these receptors is a girl aged 10-17 years with multiple sclerosis.

This clonotype was seen ten or more times. The chain links TRBV12-3 or TRBV12-4 to TRBJ2-3; D unclear. This CDR3 is 11 amino acids long. V lost 5 bases, J lost 9 bases, and 9 bases lay in between. The CDR3 region has the DNA TGTGCCAGCAGTCCTCTAGGCACGCAGTATTTT. Its translation is CASSPLGTQYF.

The genes are TRBV7-2 and TRBJ1-5; D remains unclear. Trimming took 5 bases from V and 0 from J, leaving 17 bases between them. This CDR3 has 17 residues. Germline V lookup: CDR1 SGHTA, CDR2 FQGNSA. The CDR3 nucleotides read TGTGCCAGCAGCCCCCGCGCAGGAACCTCTAGCAATCAGCCCCAGCATTTT. This translates into CASSPRAGTSSNQPQHF.

J is TRBJ2-5 and V is TRBV18, with a tentative D call TRBD1 (6 bases). Trimming cost V 3 bases and J 2 bases, with 16 bases left between them. Germline V lookup: CDR1 KGHSH, CDR2 LQKENI. The CDR3 covers 16 residues. The CDR3 DNA reads as TGTGCCAGCTCACCTAGTCCCAAGGGGGAGCAAGAGACCCAGTACTTC. This sequence encodes CASSPSPKGEQETQYF.

The gene calls are TRBV20-1 and TRBJ2-7; D gene unclear. The J call may not be correct, given that the DNA end is closer to TRBJ2-5. The CDR3 loop spans 13 amino acids. Germline-derived CDR1 and CDR2 are DFQATT and SNEGSKA (reference sequence). CDR3 DNA sequence: TGCAGTGCTAGCCAGTCCTCTTTGGGGACCCAGTACTTC. Its translation: CSASQSSLGTQYF.

V and J are TRBV5-1 and TRBJ2-1; the match to TRBD2 covers 7 bases. CDR3 length equals 14 residues. Germline CDR1 reads SGHRS; CDR2 reads YFSETQ. Trimming cost V 4 bases and J 7 bases; bases outside gene matches: 8. The CDR3 region is CASSRAGDGNEQFF. Here the CDR3 DNA reads TGCGCCAGCAGCCGGGCGGGGGACGGGAATGAGCAGTTCTTC.

The CDR3 DNA reads TGTGCCAGCAGCGTAAGTCACGGGAGCTCCTACAATGAGCAGTTCTTC. The encoded protein is CASSVSHGSSYNEQFF. The gene calls are TRBV9 and TRBJ2-1; a possible D gene is TRBD2 (6 bases). Trimming cost V 1 base and J 0 bases, with 11 bases left between them. Germline V gives CDR1 SGDLS, CDR2 YYNGEE. The CDR3 sequence is 16 residues long.

This chain connects TRBV15 to TRBJ2-7, with 9 bases aligning to TRBD1. V dropped 1 base and J dropped 3; count of bases not matched to a gene: 4. Germline V lookup: CDR1 LNHNV, CDR2 YYDKDF (reference sequence). This CDR3 has 15 residues. The CDR3 region has the DNA TGTGCCACCAGCAGAGCCGGACAGGGGTTCTACGAGCAGTACTTC. Translating it yields CATSRAGQGFYEQYF. Full variable domain (remainder filled in from reference TRBV15 and TRBJ2-7): DAMVIQNPRYQVTQFGKPVTLSCSQTLNHNVMYWYQQKSSQAPKLLFHYYDKDFNNEADTPDNFQSRRPNTSFCFLDIRSPGLGDTAMYLCATSRAGQGFYEQYFGPGTRLTVT.

The V gene is TRBV5-5, the J gene TRBJ2-1; D might be TRBD1 or TRBD2, each matching 5 bases. The CDR3 loop spans 17 amino acids. Germline CDR1 and CDR2: SGHKS and YYEKEE (reference sequence). V was shortened by 3 bases and J by 9 bases, with 25 bases between the two germline ends. The CDR3 region has the DNA TGTGCCAGCAGCTCATTGGTTTTAGGTTTCCGGGGCTCTGAGCAGTTCTTC. Protein: CASSSLVLGFRGSEQFF.

This chain uses TRBV5-1 with TRBJ2-6, with D perhaps TRBD1 (5 bases). The CDR3 has 16 residues. Trimming took off 2 bases at V and 7 bases at J, with 16 bases between the two ends. Germline V gene sequence: CDR1 SGHRS, CDR2 YFSETQ. CDR3 in DNA: TGCGCCAGCAGCTTAAGGACAAACGAACGAGCCAACGTCCTGACTTTC. Translated: CASSLRTNERANVLTF.

The chain couples TRBV7-2 to TRBJ2-7; TRBD2 aligns across 8 bases. Germline V gene lookup returns CDR1 SGHTA and CDR2 FQGNSA. This CDR3 has 18 amino acids. The J segment lost 0 bases and the V segment lost 0 bases, leaving 10 bases of the junction unmatched. The CDR3 here is CASSLAHGVSGSSYEQYF. The CDR3 coding sequence is TGTGCCAGCAGCTTAGCCCACGGGGTCAGCGGGAGCTCCTACGAGCAGTACTTC.

The CDR3 is CASEQRQGFQPQHF. In nucleotides, the CDR3 is TGTGCCAGTGAACAGAGACAGGGCTTTCAGCCCCAGCATTTT. V gene TRBV7-2 combines with J gene TRBJ1-5; 7 nucleotides match TRBD1. The CDR3 extends over 14 amino acids. V dropped 9 bases and J dropped 6; count of bases not matched to a gene: 11. From germline, CDR1 is SGHTA and CDR2 FQGNSA.

The chain uses TRBV24-1 and TRBJ2-1; 7 nucleotides agree with TRBD2. V lost 5 bases, J lost 8 bases, and 8 bases stayed unmatched. This CDR3 is built from 14 residues. CDR1 KGHDR and CDR2 SFDVKD come from the germline V gene. CDR3 bases: TGTGCCACCAGTGCTCGGCGGGGGTCATATGAGCAGTTCTTC. Translation: CATSARRGSYEQFF.

This clonotype has more than one count but fewer than ten. CDR3 sequence reads: CASSLRAGDRVYEQYF. The CDR3, as DNA: TGTGCCAGCAGCTTAAGGGCCGGAGACAGGGTATACGAGCAGTACTTC. The chain joins TRBV7-2 to TRBJ2-7; TRBD1 matches 7 bases. The ends lost 2 bases at V and 4 bases at J; junction bases unmatched: 11. The CDR3 has 16 residues. The V gene's germline CDR1 is SGHTA and CDR2 FQGNSA.

This clonotype was observed at least ten times. This sequence joins TRBV12-3 or TRBV12-4 and TRBJ2-7; 7 bases align to TRBD1. CDR3 length: 14 residues. V was clipped by 3 bases and J by 1 base; unmatched bases: 3. The CDR3 protein is CASSLVQGSYEQYF. The CDR3 DNA follows: TGTGCCAGCAGTTTGGTACAGGGGTCCTACGAGCAGTACTTC.

This clonotype has just a few counts. The chain has TRBV7-2 and TRBJ1-2, with D unresolved. The CDR3 length is 16 residues. The V end lost 0 bases, the J end lost 8 bases, and 19 bases lay between the germline ends. Germline CDR1 reads SGHTA; CDR2 reads FQGNSA. CDR3 coding DNA: TGTGCCAGCAGCTTAGCGTCCGGGCCTCAACTTAGCGGCTACACCTTC. Protein: CASSLASGPQLSGYTF.

This clonotype showed up just a few times. The V and J genes are TRBV5-6 and TRBJ1-5, with TRBD1 as a possible D gene (5 bases). V was clipped by 3 bases and J by 0 bases, with 13 bases between them. Germline CDR1 is SGHDT and CDR2 is YYEEEE. The CDR3 loop spans 16 amino acids. For the CDR3, the DNA is TGTGCCAGCAGCTCCGAGGGACGTGTTAGCAATCAGCCCCAGCATTTT. Its protein product is CASSSEGRVSNQPQHF. Looking up the rest from reference TRBV5-6 and TRBJ1-5 gives the full variable domain: DAGVTQSPTHLIKTRGQQVTLRCSPKSGHDTVSWYQQALGQGPQFIFQYYEEEERQRGNFPDRFSGHQFPNYSSELNVNALLLGDSALYLCASSSEGRVSNQPQHFGDGTRLSIL.

The V and J genes are TRBV19 and TRBJ2-5, with 12 bases fitting TRBD2. CDR3 length: 15 residues. Germline CDR1 is LNHDA and CDR2 is SQIVND (reference sequence). V was clipped by 5 bases and J by 1 base; unmatched bases: 2. The CDR3 region is CASSGGLAGQETQYF. The CDR3 DNA is TGTGCCAGTAGTGGGGGACTAGCGGGCCAAGAGACCCAGTACTTC. Supplemented by reference TRBV19 and TRBJ2-5, the full variable domain reads DGGITQSPKYLFRKEGQNVTLSCEQNLNHDAMYWYRQDPGQGLRLIYYSQIVNDFQKGDIAEGYSVSREKKESFPLTVTSAQKNPTAFYLCASSGGLAGQETQYFGPGTRLLVL.

This clonotype has just one count. The gene calls are TRBV12-3 or TRBV12-4 and TRBJ1-2; the D gene is possibly TRBD1 (5 bases). Trimming took 9 bases from V and 4 from J, leaving 18 bases between them. The CDR3 covers 14 residues. CDR3 DNA sequence: TGTGCCAGTAGTGGGGCAAGGGGTGGCTATGGCTACACCTTC. Residues: CASSGARGGYGYTF.

This chain joins TRBV6-5 and TRBJ2-7; a weak D match, TRBD1 (5 bases). Germline V gives CDR1 MNHEY, CDR2 SVGAGI. With 4 bases removed from V and 5 bases from J, the gap between germline ends came to 18 bases. The CDR3 totals 15 residues. DNA for the CDR3: TGTGCCAGCAGTTCCACGGGTCCGACAGATAACGAGCAGTACTTC. Protein: CASSSTGPTDNEQYF.

This clonotype was picked up a small number of times. The V call is TRBV9, the J call TRBJ1-1; possible D gene TRBD1, 5 bases. The CDR3 spans 14 residues. The germline V and J ends were trimmed by 9 bases and 0 bases, with 15 bases remaining between them. Germline V CDR1 and CDR2: SGDLS, YYNGEE. The CDR3 loop is CANRQNSLNTEAFF. The CDR3 DNA sequence: TGTGCCAACCGACAGAATTCGTTGAACACTGAAGCTTTCTTT.

The chain combines TRBV5-1 with TRBJ2-1; D ambiguous. Trimming took off 1 base at V and 6 bases at J, with 20 bases between the two ends. Germline CDR1 is SGHRS and CDR2 is YFSETQ. The CDR3 covers 17 residues. This chain's CDR3 is CASSLKVGSSRINEQFF. In DNA, the CDR3 is TGCGCCAGCAGCTTGAAGGTAGGGTCTAGTCGGATCAATGAGCAGTTCTTC.

On this clonotype itself: A junction end diverges from the germline sequence, so it may reflect a read error. The genes are TRBV6-2 or TRBV6-3 and TRBJ2-7, with D perhaps matching TRBD1 or TRBD2 (5 bases each). The CDR3 consists of 14 residues. The germline V gene has CDR1 MNHEY and CDR2 SVGEGT. The CDR3 DNA is TGTGTCAGCAGTTACGGGGCCTACTCCTACGAGCAGTACTTC. It specifies CVSSYGAYSYEQYF.

This clonotype was detected only a few times. This chain uses TRBV6-2 or TRBV6-3 with TRBJ2-5; 9 bases are shared with TRBD1. V shed 1 base, J shed 4 bases, and the junction held 4 bases outside the gene matches. Per germline, CDR1 MNHEY and CDR2 SVGEGT. The CDR3 spans 15 residues. The CDR3 DNA sequence: TGTGCCAGCAGTTACTTCGGGACAGGGACAGAGACCCAGTACTTC. It translates to CASSYFGTGTETQYF.

This clonotype was observed at least ten times. The chain links TRBV7-2 to TRBJ2-5; D may be TRBD1 (5 bases). The V and J ends lost 1 base and 2 bases respectively, with 14 bases between them. The V gene's germline CDR1 is SGHTA and CDR2 FQGNSA. This CDR3 comprises 16 residues. CDR3 in amino acids: CASSLGTGYQQETQYF. In DNA form, the CDR3 reads TGTGCCAGCAGCTTAGGAACAGGTTATCAGCAAGAGACCCAGTACTTC.